Following are 7 T cell receptor beta chains from one sample sequenced in a study of blood T cell repertoires in COVID-19. The repertoire was sequenced with immunoSEQ multiplex PCR; TCRdb's copy has only in-frame clones and lacks some. This table has approximately 230,000 clones, around 84% appearing once. Input material: PBMCs or T cells enriched from blood (not recorded which). The receptors shown here come from a man aged 35-49 years who had recovered from COVID-19.

The V call is TRBV7-2, the J call TRBJ2-1, with TRBD2 matching 10 bases. V lost 2 bases, J lost 13 bases, and 5 bases stayed unmatched. The CDR3 is made up of 13 amino acids. Germline V gives CDR1 SGHTA, CDR2 FQGNSA. The CDR3 bases are TGTGCCAGCAGCTTACTAGCGGGAGAACCTCAGTTCTTC. Translating gives CASSLLAGEPQFF.

The rearrangement links TRBV7-2 to TRBJ1-1, with D perhaps TRBD1 (5 bases). Looked up from germline, CDR1 is SGHTA and CDR2 is FQGNSA. The CDR3 is 13 residues long. V was pared by 1 base and J by 8 bases, with 11 bases between. CDR3 nucleotide sequence: TGTGCCAGCAGCTTAGAGGTCAGGGTGGAAGCTTTCTTT. Encoded protein: CASSLEVRVEAFF.

The genes are TRBV27 and TRBJ1-2, with a weak D call TRBD1 (5 bases). The V and J ends lost 2 bases and 1 base respectively, with 20 bases between them. The CDR3 spans 18 residues. The germline gives CDR1 MNHEY, CDR2 SMNVEV (reference sequence). The CDR3 DNA sequence: TGTGCCAGCAGTTTACTCCGGGACTGGGCCTGGGGTAACTATGGCTACACCTTC. It encodes CASSLLRDWAWGNYGYTF.

The chain combines TRBV9 with TRBJ2-5; TRBD2 matches at 8 bases. J lost 2 bases, V lost 3 bases, and 9 bases had no gene match. The germline gives CDR1 SGDLS, CDR2 YYNGEE. The CDR3 is made up of 16 amino acids. Here the CDR3 reads CASSAGPGRVQETQYF. The CDR3 DNA sequence: TGTGCCAGCAGCGCGGGTCCCGGGAGGGTACAAGAGACCCAGTACTTC.

V usage is TRBV9 and J usage is TRBJ2-7, with D perhaps matching TRBD1 (5 bases). CDR1 and CDR2 from the germline V gene are SGDLS and YYNGEE. Trimming shortened V by 0 bases and J by 0 bases, and 10 bases separated the two germline ends. This CDR3 region has 15 residues. The CDR3 loop is CASSVAPGLSYEQYF. For the CDR3, the DNA is TGTGCCAGCAGCGTAGCTCCAGGGCTCTCCTACGAGCAGTACTTC.

The rearrangement links TRBV3-1 (or the pseudogene TRBV3-2) to TRBJ2-6; unclear D gene. Between the trimmed V and J ends, which lost 0 bases and 0 bases, there was a span of 3 bases. This CDR3 comprises 15 residues. CDR1 is LGHDT, CDR2 YNNKEL, per germline (reference sequence). The DNA of the CDR3 is TGTGCCAGCAGCCAAGAGAGCTCTGGGGCCAACGTCCTGACTTTC. This codes for CASSQESSGANVLTF.

The CDR3 loop is CASGLDTGQAITEAFF. The CDR3 DNA sequence: TGTGCTAGTGGTTTGGACACGGGACAGGCGATCACTGAAGCTTTCTTT. The V gene is TRBV12-5, the J gene TRBJ1-1; 8 positions match TRBD1. Unmatched junction bases numbered 8, after V lost 1 base and J lost 4 bases. This CDR3 has 16 residues. CDR1 is LGHNT and CDR2 is FRNRAP in the germline V gene.